This T cell receptor (beta chain) was sequenced for a study of blood T cell repertoires in COVID-19. Across the whole study: PBMCs, B-cell-depleted T cells, or T cells were the source of the cDNA or gDNA that made up the material.

The J segment lost 1 base and the V segment lost 5 bases, leaving 7 bases of the junction unmatched. Germline CDR1 reads LNHDA; CDR2 reads SQIVND (reference sequence). CDR3 size: 16 residues. Profiling relied on immunoSEQ multiplex PCR, and the TCRdb table lists in-frame clones only, not all of them. This sample has about 42,000 clones, with 70% to 80% found just once. This clone was observed a handful of times. The chain employs TRBV19 and TRBJ2-2, with 7 nucleotides matching TRBD2. The source is a man between 65 and 85 years old with active or convalescent COVID-19. The source material was peripheral blood. For the CDR3, the DNA is TGTGCCAGTAGTTCTTGGGGAGGGGTGAACACCGGGGAGCTGTTTTTT. Translation gives CASSSWGGVNTGELFF. Drawing the rest from reference TRBV19 and TRBJ2-2, the complete variable domain is DGGITQSPKYLFRKEGQNVTLSCEQNLNHDAMYWYRQDPGQGLRLIYYSQIVNDFQKGDIAEGYSVSREKKESFPLTVTSAQKNPTAFYLCASSSWGGVNTGELFFGEGSRLTVL.